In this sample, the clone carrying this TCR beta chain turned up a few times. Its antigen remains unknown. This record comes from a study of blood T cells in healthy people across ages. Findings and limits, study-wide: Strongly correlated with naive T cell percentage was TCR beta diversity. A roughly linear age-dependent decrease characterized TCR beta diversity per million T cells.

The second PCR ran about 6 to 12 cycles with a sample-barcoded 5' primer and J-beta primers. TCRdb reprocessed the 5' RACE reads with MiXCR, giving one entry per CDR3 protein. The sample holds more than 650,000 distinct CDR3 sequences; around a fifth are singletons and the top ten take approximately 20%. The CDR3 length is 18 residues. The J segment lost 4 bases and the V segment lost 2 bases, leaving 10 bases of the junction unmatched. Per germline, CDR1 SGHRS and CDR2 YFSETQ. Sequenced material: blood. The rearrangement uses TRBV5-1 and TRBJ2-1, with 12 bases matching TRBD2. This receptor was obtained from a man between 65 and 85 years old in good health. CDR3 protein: CASSLGLAGRPSYNEQFF. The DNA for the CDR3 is TGCGCCAGCAGCTTAGGACTAGCGGGGCGCCCTAGTTACAATGAGCAGTTCTTC.